This TCR beta chain was recorded in a study of post-analysis software for immune sequencing data. Germline values: CDR1 MNHEY, CDR2 SVGAGI. The CDR3 length is 15 residues. Trimming pared 6 bases from V and 6 bases from J, leaving 19 bases between. Whole-study findings and limits: Strong co-clustering by F measure linked samples that shared a preparation batch. There were about five TRBV segments more frequent in patients than controls, and TRBV5-6, TRBV5-1 and TRBV20-1 were among them.

Notes on this clonotype: Its antigen is not known.

The TCR beta cDNA libraries carried unique molecular identifiers. Around 500,000 cDNA molecules were obtained per 1 to 10 million input T cells. Each CDR3 protein is one row after TCRdb ran MiXCR on the PCR reads. This sample has about 380,000 distinct CDR3 sequences, with less than 40% found just once. This sequence was found in a girl between 5 and 17 years old with multiple sclerosis. What was sequenced was blood. The chain recombines TRBV6-5 with TRBJ2-3; a weak D match, TRBD1 (5 bases). The CDR3 region has the DNA TGTGCCAGCAGCCCGACAGACTTGGGCCGGGATACGCAGTATTTT. Protein product: CASSPTDLGRDTQYF.